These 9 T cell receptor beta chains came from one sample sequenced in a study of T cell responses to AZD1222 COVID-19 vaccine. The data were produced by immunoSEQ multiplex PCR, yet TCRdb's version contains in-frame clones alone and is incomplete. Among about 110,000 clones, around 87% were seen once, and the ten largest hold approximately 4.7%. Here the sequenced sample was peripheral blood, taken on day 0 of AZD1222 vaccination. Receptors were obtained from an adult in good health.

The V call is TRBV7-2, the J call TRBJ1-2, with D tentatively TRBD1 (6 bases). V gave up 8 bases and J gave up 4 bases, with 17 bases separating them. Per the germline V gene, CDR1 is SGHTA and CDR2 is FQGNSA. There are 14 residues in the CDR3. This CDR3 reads CASVPDSPAYGYTF. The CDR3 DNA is TGTGCCAGCGTACCGGACAGCCCCGCCTATGGCTACACCTTC.

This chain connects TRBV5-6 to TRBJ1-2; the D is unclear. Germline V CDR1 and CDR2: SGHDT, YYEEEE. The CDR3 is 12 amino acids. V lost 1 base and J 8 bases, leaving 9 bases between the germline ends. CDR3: CASSLPQGGYTF. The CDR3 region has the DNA TGTGCCAGCAGCTTGCCCCAAGGAGGCTACACCTTC. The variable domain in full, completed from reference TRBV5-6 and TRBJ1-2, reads DAGVTQSPTHLIKTRGQQVTLRCSPKSGHDTVSWYQQALGQGPQFIFQYYEEEERQRGNFPDRFSGHQFPNYSSELNVNALLLGDSALYLCASSLPQGGYTFGSGTRLTVV.

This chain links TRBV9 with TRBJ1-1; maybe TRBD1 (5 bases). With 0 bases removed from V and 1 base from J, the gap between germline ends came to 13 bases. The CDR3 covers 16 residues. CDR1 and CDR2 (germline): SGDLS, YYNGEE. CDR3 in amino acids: CASSVGIGATNTEAFF. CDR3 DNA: TGTGCCAGCAGCGTAGGGATAGGGGCTACGAACACTGAAGCTTTCTTT.

The CDR3 nucleotides are TGTGCCAGCAATACCGACAGGGGCGACGGCTACACCTTC. Its translation: CASNTDRGDGYTF. V gene TRBV2 combines with J gene TRBJ1-2; 8 positions match TRBD1. The J segment lost 8 bases and the V segment lost 7 bases, leaving 9 bases of the junction unmatched. Germline V gives CDR1 SNHLY, CDR2 FYNNEI. CDR3 length equals 13 residues.

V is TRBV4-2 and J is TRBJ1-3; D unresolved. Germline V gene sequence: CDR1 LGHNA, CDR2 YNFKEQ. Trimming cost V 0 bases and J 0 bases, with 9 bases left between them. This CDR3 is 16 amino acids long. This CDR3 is CASSQDSTRSGNTIYF. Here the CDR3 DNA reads TGTGCCAGCAGCCAAGATTCAACCCGCTCTGGAAACACCATATATTTT.

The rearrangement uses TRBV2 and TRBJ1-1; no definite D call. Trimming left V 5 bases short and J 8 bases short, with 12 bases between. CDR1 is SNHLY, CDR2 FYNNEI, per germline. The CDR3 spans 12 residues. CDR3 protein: CASSPLWSEAFF. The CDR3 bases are TGTGCCAGCAGTCCCCTTTGGAGCGAAGCTTTCTTT.

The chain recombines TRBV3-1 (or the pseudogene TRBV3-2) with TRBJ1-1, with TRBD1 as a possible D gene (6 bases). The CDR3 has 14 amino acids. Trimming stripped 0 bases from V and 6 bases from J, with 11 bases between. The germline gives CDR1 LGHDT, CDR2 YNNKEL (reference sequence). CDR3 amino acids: CASSQDPSGAEAFF. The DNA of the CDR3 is TGTGCCAGCAGCCAAGATCCCTCAGGGGCTGAAGCTTTCTTT.

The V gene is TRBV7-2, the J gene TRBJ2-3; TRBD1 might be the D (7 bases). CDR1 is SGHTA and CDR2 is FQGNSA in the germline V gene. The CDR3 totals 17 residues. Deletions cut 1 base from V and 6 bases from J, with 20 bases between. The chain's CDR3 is CASSLEGGGIPEDTQYF. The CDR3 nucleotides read TGTGCCAGCAGCTTAGAAGGGGGCGGGATCCCTGAGGATACGCAGTATTTT.

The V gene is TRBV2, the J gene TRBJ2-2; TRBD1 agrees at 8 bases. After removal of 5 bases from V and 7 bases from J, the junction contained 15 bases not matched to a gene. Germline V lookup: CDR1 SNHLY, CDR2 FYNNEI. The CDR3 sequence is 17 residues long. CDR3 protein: CASSFLARQGFIGELFF. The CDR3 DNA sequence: TGTGCCAGCAGTTTCCTCGCGAGACAGGGGTTTATCGGGGAGCTGTTTTTT.